These T cell receptor beta chains were read from a single sample in a study of Ad26.COV2.S vaccination and SARS-CoV-2 variants. Repertoires were generated with immunoSEQ multiplex PCR, while TCRdb's copy carries only in-frame clones and drops some. The table lists some 39,000 clones, 65% to 90% of them singletons. The sample in question was peripheral blood, obtained after recovery from COVID-19. Receptors originate from a human donor who had recovered from COVID-19. Each CDR3 is given with its conserved first and last residue. D genes are given only for firm matches. Size is omitted from some rows. Given values are once, few, many or a class for expanded clones.

size: few
J: TRBJ1-1
V: TRBV2
D: .
DNA: TGTGCCAGCAGTGAGTTGCCAGGAGGGAACACTGAAGCTTTCTTT
CDR3: CASSELPGGNTEAFF

size: .
J: TRBJ1-1
V: TRBV6-1
D: .
DNA: TGTGCCAGCAGTGAGCCAGGGAGGAACACTGAAGCTTTCTTT
CDR3: CASSEPGRNTEAFF

size: .
J: TRBJ2-1
V: TRBV11-3
D: .
DNA: TGTGCCAGCAGCTTAGAGGGGGGTGGGGATGAGCAGTTCTTC
CDR3: CASSLEGGGDEQFF

size: once
J: TRBJ1-2
V: TRBV2
D: TRBD1
DNA: TGTGCCAGCAGAGGGGACAGCTATGGCTACACCTTC
CDR3: CASRGDSYGYTF

size: .
J: TRBJ2-5
V: TRBV6-5
D: TRBD2
DNA: TGTGCCAGCAGGGTTAGCGGGAGTGGGGGAGAGACCCAGTACTTC
CDR3: CASRVSGSGGETQYF

size: .
J: TRBJ2-3
V: TRBV27
D: .
DNA: TGCAAGACACAGGGTTCCAGAGATACGCAGTATTTT
CDR3: CKTQGSRDTQYF

size: .
J: TRBJ1-5
V: TRBV10-1
D: TRBD1
DNA: TGCGCCAGCAGGTCGGACAGGGTCATGGGCAGCAATCAGCCCCAGCATTTT
CDR3: CASRSDRVMGSNQPQHF

size: .
J: TRBJ1-6
V: TRBV7-9
D: .
DNA: TGTGCCAGCAGCTTAGAGGGGGACTCCTATAATTCACCCCTCCACTTT
CDR3: CASSLEGDSYNSPLHF

size: .
J: TRBJ1-1
V: TRBV3-1/TRBV3-2
D: .
DNA: TGTGCCAGCAGCCAAGGCCCAGGGTTCAACACTGAAGCTTTCTTT
CDR3: CASSQGPGFNTEAFF

size: once
J: TRBJ2-2
V: TRBV5-4
D: .
DNA: TGTGCCAGCAGCCCCCCGGGCGGGTCGGGGACCGGGGAGCTGTTTTTT
CDR3: CASSPPGGSGTGELFF

size: .
J: TRBJ2-5
V: TRBV21-1
D: .
DNA: TGTGCCAGCAGTGACGGGACTAGCGAAGAGACCCAGTACTTC
CDR3: CASSDGTSEETQYF

size: .
J: TRBJ1-1
V: TRBV6-1
D: .
DNA: TGTGCCAGCAGTGAAGGCTGGGGGAACACTGAAGCTTTCTTT
CDR3: CASSEGWGNTEAFF

size: few
J: TRBJ2-7
V: TRBV2
D: .
DNA: TGTGCCAGCAGTCCCGGACGCCTCTACGAGCAGTACTTC
CDR3: CASSPGRLYEQYF

size: .
J: TRBJ1-2
V: TRBV20-1
D: .
DNA: TGCAGTGCTAGTCCGGGGGGCGGAGGGTATGGCTACACCTTC
CDR3: CSASPGGGGYGYTF

size: .
J: TRBJ1-1
V: TRBV12-3/TRBV12-4
D: .
DNA: TGTGCCAGCAGTTCCGCAGCCAACACTGAAGCTTTCTTT
CDR3: CASSSAANTEAFF

size: .
J: TRBJ2-1
V: TRBV6-5
D: .
DNA: TGTGCCAGCAGTTATGGAGGACTCACCTACAATGAGCAGTTCTTC
CDR3: CASSYGGLTYNEQFF

size: many
J: TRBJ1-1
V: TRBV3-1/TRBV3-2
D: .
DNA: TGTGCCAGCAGCCAAGATTCTGGCGGGGCCGGGAGGGCTTTCTTT
CDR3: CASSQDSGGAGRAFF

size: few
J: TRBJ1-1
V: TRBV7-9
D: TRBD1
DNA: TGTGCCAGCAGCAACGACAGGGGTTCTGAAGCTTTCTTT
CDR3: CASSNDRGSEAFF

size: few
J: TRBJ1-1
V: TRBV18
D: .
DNA: TGTGCCAGCTCACCGGGACTGACCTCGGAAGCTTTCTTT
CDR3: CASSPGLTSEAFF

size: .
J: TRBJ1-1
V: TRBV5-1
D: .
DNA: TGCGCCAGCAGCTTGGGACGGCACCTCTTGAACACTGAAGCTTTCTTT
CDR3: CASSLGRHLLNTEAFF

size: .
J: TRBJ2-5
V: TRBV5-6
D: .
DNA: TGTGCCAGCAGCTTGGGGCTAGTCGGGGGTTACCAAGAGACCCAGTACTTC
CDR3: CASSLGLVGGYQETQYF

size: .
J: TRBJ1-2
V: TRBV12-3/TRBV12-4
D: .
DNA: TGTGCCAGCAGTTTAGCGGGCTCAGGAGACTACACCTTC
CDR3: CASSLAGSGDYTF

size: many
J: TRBJ1-3
V: TRBV19
D: .
DNA: TGTGCCAGTAATCAGGGACACTCTGGAAACACCATATATTTT
CDR3: CASNQGHSGNTIYF

size: once
J: TRBJ2-2
V: TRBV3-1/TRBV3-2
D: .
DNA: TGTGCCAGCAGATTCGGAGCAAGGGACGGGGAGCTGTTTTTT
CDR3: CASRFGARDGELFF

size: .
J: TRBJ1-1
V: TRBV5-1
D: TRBD1
DNA: TGCGCCAGCAGCTGGGACAGGGAGGGAACAATCGCAACTGAAGCTTTCTTT
CDR3: CASSWDREGTIATEAFF

size: .
J: TRBJ2-3
V: TRBV29-1
D: TRBD2
DNA: TGCAGCGCTCCTAGCGGGATCGCAGATACGCAGTATTTT
CDR3: CSAPSGIADTQYF

size: .
J: TRBJ2-3
V: TRBV6-5
D: TRBD2
DNA: TGTGCCAGCAGGTCACTAGCGAGCGGTACAGATACGCAGTATTTT
CDR3: CASRSLASGTDTQYF

size: .
J: TRBJ2-3
V: TRBV5-1
D: TRBD2
DNA: TGCGCCAGCAGTCGGAGCGGGGGGGCATCAGATACGCAGTATTTT
CDR3: CASSRSGGASDTQYF

size: .
J: TRBJ2-2
V: TRBV9
D: .
DNA: TGTGCCAGCAGCGTAGGAAACATCGCGAACACCGGGGAGCTGTTTTTT
CDR3: CASSVGNIANTGELFF

size: .
J: TRBJ1-3
V: TRBV6-5
D: TRBD1
DNA: TGTGCCAGCAGGCCGGACAGGGGGCGGTTTAACACCATATATTTT
CDR3: CASRPDRGRFNTIYF

size: .
J: TRBJ2-5
V: TRBV6-5
D: TRBD2
DNA: TGTGCCAGCAGTTACTCGGGCGCGGGGGGTCAAGAGACCCAGTACTTC
CDR3: CASSYSGAGGQETQYF

size: .
J: TRBJ1-2
V: TRBV6-5
D: .
DNA: TGTGCCAGCAATTATAGGCGAGACTATGGCTACACCTTC
CDR3: CASNYRRDYGYTF

size: few
J: TRBJ2-7
V: TRBV7-2
D: TRBD2
DNA: TGTGCCAGCAGCTTAGATCCTAGCGGGACCTACGAGCAGTACTTC
CDR3: CASSLDPSGTYEQYF

size: .
J: TRBJ1-3
V: TRBV2
D: TRBD1
DNA: TGTGCCAGCTCGACAGGGAATGGAAACACCATATATTTT
CDR3: CASSTGNGNTIYF

size: .
J: TRBJ2-3
V: TRBV4-1
D: .
DNA: TGCGCCAGCAGCCAAGAAAGTGGGGCGCAGTATTTT
CDR3: CASSQESGAQYF

size: .
J: TRBJ2-1
V: TRBV28
D: .
DNA: TGTGCCAGCAGCTCACAGGGGGGGAGCTCCTACAATGAGCAGTTCTTC
CDR3: CASSSQGGSSYNEQFF

size: .
J: TRBJ1-2
V: TRBV27
D: .
DNA: TGTGCCAGCAGTTTAACCAGGGAGTCTAACTATGGCTACACCTTC
CDR3: CASSLTRESNYGYTF

size: .
J: TRBJ2-7
V: TRBV3-1/TRBV3-2
D: .
DNA: TGTGCCAGCAGCCACGGGACCCCCTCCTACGAGCAGTACTTC
CDR3: CASSHGTPSYEQYF

size: .
J: TRBJ1-1
V: TRBV7-2
D: .
DNA: TGTGCCAGCAGCCATACCGGACGACTGAACACTGAAGCTTTCTTT
CDR3: CASSHTGRLNTEAFF

size: .
J: TRBJ2-3
V: TRBV30
D: .
DNA: TGTGCCTGGAGTTCTGGGGCAGATACGCAGTATTTT
CDR3: CAWSSGADTQYF

size: .
J: TRBJ2-3
V: TRBV20-1
D: .
DNA: TGCAGTGCCCGAGGACAAGATACGCAGTATTTT
CDR3: CSARGQDTQYF

size: .
J: TRBJ1-2
V: TRBV27
D: .
DNA: TGTGCCAGCAGTTTAAGAGGGGTGACCAACTATGGCTACACCTTC
CDR3: CASSLRGVTNYGYTF

size: few
J: TRBJ1-5
V: TRBV19
D: TRBD1
DNA: TGTGCCAGTAGTTGGGGACAGGGGAGTGGACAGCCCCAGCATTTT
CDR3: CASSWGQGSGQPQHF

size: .
J: TRBJ2-1
V: TRBV6-2/TRBV6-3
D: .
DNA: TGTGCCAGCAGCGCTACTCTGGAGTACAATGAGCAGTTCTTC
CDR3: CASSATLEYNEQFF

size: .
J: TRBJ1-1
V: TRBV5-8
D: .
DNA: TGTGCCAGCAGCCCGCCCCTGGTGATGAACACTGAAGCTTTCTTT
CDR3: CASSPPLVMNTEAFF

size: few
J: TRBJ1-1
V: TRBV24-1
D: .
DNA: TGTGCCACCAGTGATTCCAGGTTTTCTGAAGCTTTCTTT
CDR3: CATSDSRFSEAFF

size: .
J: TRBJ2-5
V: TRBV7-8
D: .
DNA: TGTGCCAGCAGCTTTGACCGGGACCTGGGGACCCAGTACTTC
CDR3: CASSFDRDLGTQYF

size: .
J: TRBJ1-1
V: TRBV6-5
D: .
DNA: TGTGCCAGCATCGAACGAGGGGGAACTGAAGCTTTCTTT
CDR3: CASIERGGTEAFF

size: once
J: TRBJ2-3
V: TRBV10-3
D: TRBD2
DNA: TGTGCCATCAGTCCACTAGCGGGGGGCCTTACTAGCACAGATACGCAGTATTTT
CDR3: CAISPLAGGLTSTDTQYF

size: .
J: TRBJ1-3
V: TRBV5-1
D: .
DNA: TGCGCCAGCAGCTTGGCCCCAAACTCTGGAAACACCATATATTTT
CDR3: CASSLAPNSGNTIYF

size: .
J: TRBJ1-1
V: TRBV10-2
D: .
DNA: TGCGCCAGCAGTGTCCACACGGGGTGGACTGAAGCTTTCTTT
CDR3: CASSVHTGWTEAFF

size: .
J: TRBJ2-4
V: TRBV3-1/TRBV3-2
D: .
DNA: TGTGCCAGCAGCCCGAGGGGGGGCGCGCGGAACATTCAGTACTTC
CDR3: CASSPRGGARNIQYF

size: .
J: TRBJ2-2
V: TRBV27
D: .
DNA: TGTGCCACCTGGACGGACACCTCGAACACCGGGGAGCTGTTTTTT
CDR3: CATWTDTSNTGELFF

size: .
J: TRBJ1-1
V: TRBV12-3/TRBV12-4
D: .
DNA: TGTGCCAGCAGTTTGTTGGTGAACACTGAAGCTTTCTTT
CDR3: CASSLLVNTEAFF

size: .
J: TRBJ1-3
V: TRBV6-5
D: TRBD1
DNA: TGTGCCAGCAGGCCAGCAGGGGGCGGAAACACCATATATTTT
CDR3: CASRPAGGGNTIYF